This record concerns one TCR beta chain sequence. This specimen belongs to a study of blood T cell repertoires in COVID-19. On the study more broadly: Specimens from acute and convalescent COVID-19 originated in the United States, Italy and Spain. From T cells, B-cell-depleted T cells, or PBMCs came the material, which was cDNA or gDNA.

The CDR3 is 15 amino acids. V was pared by 5 bases and J by 8 bases, with 18 bases between. Germline CDR1 reads MDHEN; CDR2 reads SYDVKM. Original processing methods: Cell counts per sample came from amplifying reference gene primers. Sequencing was performed with immunoSEQ multiplex PCR; in TCRdb, only in-frame clones are kept and a portion is missing. That table furnishes V, J and clone size, whereas the DNA furnished D and trimming. Among about 260,000 clones, nearly 90% were seen once, and the ten largest hold approximately 0.7%. Sequencing was carried out using peripheral blood. The origin of this receptor is a human donor in a cohort sampled during active COVID-19. The rearrangement joins TRBV28 to TRBJ1-4; the D is unclear. The CDR3 nucleotides read TGTGCCAGCAGTCCCCCCGAGGAGGGAGGGGAAAAACTGTTTTTT. Translating it yields CASSPPEEGGEKLFF.